These 23 T cell receptor beta chains were all obtained from the same sample, sequenced in a study of T-cell memory formation after mild COVID-19. TCRdb recomputed calls from the 5' RACE reads with MiXCR, one row per CDR3 protein. The sample lists approximately 40,000 distinct CDR3 sequences; more than 9.5% were seen once. The sequencing input was PBMCs or a T cell subset sorted from them (not recorded which). The receptor set was obtained from a young man who had mild COVID-19 (a few samples of this study predate the infection). Cell type and time point are not known.

This clonotype was observed a handful of times. The CDR3: CASSLERGAINEQFF. The CDR3 coding sequence is TGTGCCAGCAGCTTAGAGCGGGGGGCTATCAATGAGCAGTTCTTC. V and J are TRBV11-3 and TRBJ2-1; 8 bases fit TRBD2. Germline V gene lookup returns CDR1 SGHNT and CDR2 YENEEA. The ends lost 0 bases at V and 6 bases at J; junction bases unmatched: 4. CDR3 size: 15 residues.

This clonotype was seen only a few times. Here the CDR3 reads CASRPGDSYEQYF. CDR3 DNA: TGCGCCAGCAGGCCTGGGGACTCCTACGAGCAGTACTTC. The chain is built from TRBV10-2 and TRBJ2-7, with D uncertain. The CDR3 is 13 amino acids. The V end was cut by 6 bases, the J end by 0 bases, with 9 bases between. Looked up from germline, CDR1 is WSHSY and CDR2 is SAAADI.

In its sample, this clonotype was seen many times. The J gene is TRBJ1-2, the V gene TRBV20-1; D might be TRBD1 (6 bases). Trimming pared 3 bases from V and 6 bases from J, leaving 14 bases between. Germline V gene lookup returns CDR1 DFQATT and CDR2 SNEGSKA (reference sequence). The CDR3 extends over 13 amino acids. In DNA, the CDR3 is TGCAGTGCTAGCGGGGGGCTGCAGAATGGCTACACCTTC. Translation gives CSASGGLQNGYTF.

This clonotype was counted at least ten times. This sequence joins TRBV2 and TRBJ2-5, with 11 bases matching TRBD2. This CDR3 is 15 amino acids long. J lost 2 bases, V lost 4 bases, and 3 bases had no gene match. The germline V gene encodes CDR1 SNHLY and CDR2 FYNNEI. CDR3 DNA sequence: TGTGCCAGCAGTGGGGCTAGCGGGGGGCAAGAGACCCAGTACTTC. It translates to CASSGASGGQETQYF.

At least ten counts were recorded for this clonotype. This chain joins TRBV28 and TRBJ2-7; 8 bases are a match to TRBD1. There are 15 residues in the CDR3. CDR1 MDHEN and CDR2 SYDVKM come from the germline V gene. The V and J ends lost 5 bases and 4 bases, in that order; junction bases with no gene match: 10. CDR3 sequence: CASSESGTGLYEQYV. In nucleotides, the CDR3 is TGTGCCAGCAGTGAATCGGGGACAGGCCTTTACGAGCAGTACGTC.

This clonotype was found a few times. The J gene is TRBJ2-2, the V gene TRBV9; TRBD2 matches 8 bases. Germline CDR1 reads SGDLS; CDR2 reads YYNGEE. The CDR3 is made up of 16 amino acids. J gave up 2 bases and V 4 bases, and 7 bases lay outside the gene matches. CDR3 sequence (DNA): TGTGCCAGCAGCCGTAATAGCGGGGCCAACACCGGGGAGCTGTTTTTT. Protein sequence: CASSRNSGANTGELFF.

The genes are TRBV7-9 and TRBJ2-4; D is possibly TRBD2 (7 bases). The CDR3 has 16 amino acids. Germline CDR1 and CDR2: SEHNR and FQNEAQ (reference sequence). V was shortened by 6 bases and J by 7 bases, with 22 bases between the two germline ends. The CDR3 DNA follows: TGTGCCAGCAGTTCCGGAGGGGGGGGACTGCAGAACATTCAGTACTTC. This encodes CASSSGGGGLQNIQYF. Using reference TRBV7-9 and TRBJ2-4 for the parts outside the CDR3, the full variable domain is DTGVSQNPRHKITKRGQNVTFRCDPISEHNRLYWYRQTLGQGPEFLTYFQNEAQLEKSRLLSDRFSAERPKGSFSTLEIQRTEQGDSAMYLCASSSGGGGLQNIQYFGAGTRLSVL.

This clonotype turned up a few times. The chain links TRBV2 to TRBJ2-7, with a tentative D call TRBD2 (5 bases). The CDR3 totals 13 residues. V shed 6 bases and J shed 4 bases, with 13 bases lying between them. CDR1 and CDR2 from the germline V gene are SNHLY and FYNNEI. The CDR3 DNA is TGTGCCAGCAGACTAGGAGGACTTTACGAGCAGTACTTC. It encodes CASRLGGLYEQYF. Based on the CDR3 plus reference TRBV2 and TRBJ2-7, the full variable domain is EPEVTQTPSHQVTQMGQEVILRCVPISNHLYFYWYRQILGQKVEFLVSFYNNEISEKSEIFDDQFSVERPDGSNFTLKIRSTKLEDSAMYFCASRLGGLYEQYFGPGTRLTVT.

The table lists this clonotype with many counts. The chain combines TRBV7-9 with TRBJ2-7; weak D call: TRBD1 (6 bases). From germline, CDR1 is SEHNR and CDR2 FQNEAQ (reference sequence). The CDR3 covers 16 residues. The V end was cut by 3 bases, the J end by 0 bases, with 15 bases between. The CDR3 DNA follows: TGTGCCAGCAGCTTTTCCACGGGACATCGCTCCTACGAGCAGTACGTC. Translating it yields CASSFSTGHRSYEQYV.

In this sample, this clonotype turned up many times. The chain uses TRBV4-3 and TRBJ2-3; 11 bases fit TRBD2. V lost 0 bases to trimming and J lost 6 bases; unmatched junction nucleotides: 8. Germline V gives CDR1 LGHNA, CDR2 YSLEER. The CDR3 contains 17 residues. The chain's CDR3 is CASSQDTLAGGGDTQYF. In DNA, the CDR3 is TGCGCCAGCAGCCAAGATACCCTAGCGGGGGGTGGGGATACGCAGTATTTT.

This clonotype was observed many times. The chain uses TRBV5-5 and TRBJ1-5; TRBD1 might be the D (6 bases). The germline CDR1 and CDR2 sequences are SGHKS and YYEKEE (reference sequence). The V and J ends lost 0 bases and 0 bases respectively, with 7 bases between them. This CDR3 has 15 amino acids. CDR3 sequence reads: CASSLGTDSNQPQHF. CDR3 nucleotides: TGTGCCAGCAGCTTGGGGACAGATAGCAATCAGCCCCAGCATTTT.

This clonotype showed up many times. The chain employs TRBV18 and TRBJ2-5; TRBD1 or TRBD2 may be the D gene (5 bases each). With 2 bases removed from V and 0 bases from J, the gap between germline ends came to 10 bases. From germline, CDR1 is KGHSH and CDR2 LQKENI. This CDR3 comprises 15 residues. The CDR3 here is CASSPGTVYQETQYF. Here the CDR3 DNA reads TGTGCCAGCTCACCAGGGACGGTGTACCAAGAGACCCAGTACTTC. Combining the CDR3 with reference TRBV18 and TRBJ2-5 gives the whole variable domain NAGVMQNPRHLVRRRGQEARLRCSPMKGHSHVYWYRQLPEEGLKFMVYLQKENIIDESGMPKERFSAEFPKEGPSILRIQQVVRGDSAAYFCASSPGTVYQETQYFGPGTRLLVL.

This clonotype was found many times. V and J are TRBV6-1 and TRBJ2-5; no firm D call. Trimming stripped 2 bases from V and 4 bases from J, with 11 bases between. This CDR3 is built from 14 residues. The germline gives CDR1 MNHNS, CDR2 SASEGT. The DNA for the CDR3 is TGTGCCAGCAGTGAAAGAGTTATGGGAGAGACCCAGTACTTC. It encodes CASSERVMGETQYF.

This clonotype was observed at least ten times. This rearrangement joins TRBV7-2 to TRBJ2-3; unclear D gene. Trimming left V 7 bases short and J 0 bases short, with 14 bases between. Looked up from germline, CDR1 is SGHTA and CDR2 is FQGNSA. The CDR3 loop spans 15 amino acids. In DNA form, the CDR3 reads TGTGCCAGCAATCATGTCGGGTGGAGCACAGATACGCAGTATTTT. The encoded protein is CASNHVGWSTDTQYF.

In its sample, this clonotype was seen many times. The rearrangement uses TRBV20-1 and TRBJ2-3; perhaps D is TRBD1 or TRBD2 (5 bases each). V lost 0 bases and J lost 10, with 20 bases in between. The V gene's germline CDR1 is DFQATT and CDR2 SNEGSKA (reference sequence). The CDR3 length is 15 residues. The CDR3: CSARDRRWDLAPQYF. In nucleotides, the CDR3 is TGCAGTGCTAGAGATAGACGGTGGGACCTGGCTCCGCAGTATTTT.

This clonotype was seen repeatedly, ten times or more. The chain joins TRBV4-1 to TRBJ2-2; 7 nucleotides align to TRBD2. This CDR3 is built from 15 residues. Germline loops: CDR1 MGHRA, CDR2 YSYEKL. V dropped 1 base and J dropped 7; count of bases not matched to a gene: 6. CDR3 bases: TGCGCCAGCAGCCAAGCAAGCGGGGTTGACGGGGAGCTGTTTTTT. Translating it yields CASSQASGVDGELFF.

This clonotype was found a few times. The chain links TRBV12-5 to TRBJ2-1; the D gene could be TRBD1 or TRBD2 (5 bases each). Germline CDR1 reads LGHNT; CDR2 reads FRNRAP. The CDR3 contains 13 residues. V gave up 6 bases and J gave up 5 bases, with 11 bases separating them. CDR3 bases: TGTGCTAGTGGCCTCTGGGACGACAATGAGCAGTTCTTC. Translated: CASGLWDDNEQFF. The variable domain in full, completed from reference TRBV12-5 and TRBJ2-1, reads DARVTQTPRHKVTEMGQEVTMRCQPILGHNTVFWYRQTMMQGLELLAYFRNRAPLDDSGMPKDRFSAEMPDATLATLKIQPSEPRDSAVYFCASGLWDDNEQFFGPGTRLTVL.

In its sample, this clonotype was seen many times. The chain uses TRBV19 and TRBJ1-1, with D hard to call. Germline lookup yields CDR1 LNHDA and CDR2 SQIVND (reference sequence). The CDR3 has 12 residues. V was pared by 7 bases and J by 6 bases, with 12 bases between. The CDR3 region has the DNA TGTGCCAGTATACGGGGAATGGCTGAAGCTTTCTTT. Translated: CASIRGMAEAFF. Variable domain in full (rest from reference TRBV19 and TRBJ1-1): DGGITQSPKYLFRKEGQNVTLSCEQNLNHDAMYWYRQDPGQGLRLIYYSQIVNDFQKGDIAEGYSVSREKKESFPLTVTSAQKNPTAFYLCASIRGMAEAFFGQGTRLTVV.

This clonotype was picked up many times. J is TRBJ2-6 and V is TRBV5-1; D gene unclear. The CDR3 runs 16 residues. Germline CDR1 SGHRS, CDR2 YFSETQ. V was clipped by 1 base and J by 0 bases, with 8 bases between them. CDR3 amino acids: CASSLPGSSGANVLTF. For the CDR3, the DNA is TGCGCCAGCAGCTTGCCCGGCAGCTCTGGGGCCAACGTCCTGACTTTC.

This clonotype has a count of ten or more. The chain is built from TRBV6-1 and TRBJ2-7, with D perhaps TRBD1 or TRBD2 (6 bases each). CDR1 is MNHNS and CDR2 is SASEGT in the germline V gene. V lost 3 bases, J lost 2 bases, and 11 bases lay in between. The CDR3 consists of 14 residues. The CDR3 spells CASSDYRGPYEQYV. Here the CDR3 DNA reads TGTGCCAGCAGTGACTACCGGGGGCCCTACGAGCAGTACGTC.

Many counts were recorded for this clonotype. CDR3 nucleotides: TGTGCCAGCAGCCAAAATCGGGGGGCGGGGGAGACCCAGTACTTC. It translates to CASSQNRGAGETQYF. This rearrangement joins TRBV4-2 to TRBJ2-5, with D perhaps TRBD2 (7 bases). Looked up from germline, CDR1 is LGHNA and CDR2 is YNFKEQ. This CDR3 region has 15 residues. The germline V and J ends were trimmed by 2 bases and 5 bases, with 15 bases remaining between them.

This clonotype has ten or more counts. The rearrangement joins TRBV3-1 to TRBJ2-3, with D uncertain. Trimming left V 4 bases short and J 0 bases short, with 14 bases between. Germline CDR1 LGHDT, CDR2 YNNKEL (reference sequence). This CDR3 is built from 16 residues. The CDR3 reads CASSPTWTVSTDTQYF. The CDR3 DNA follows: TGTGCCAGCAGCCCTACCTGGACGGTGAGCACAGATACGCAGTATTTT.

In this sample, this clonotype turned up many times. The V call is TRBV11-2, the J call TRBJ2-2, with 11 nucleotides matching TRBD1. V lost 5 bases, J lost 4 bases, and 9 bases stayed unmatched. This CDR3 has 17 amino acids. Germline values: CDR1 SGHAT, CDR2 FQNNGV. This CDR3 is CASSADRGLLITGELFF. Here the CDR3 DNA reads TGTGCCAGCAGCGCGGACAGGGGGCTACTCATCACCGGGGAGCTGTTTTTT. Looking up the rest from reference TRBV11-2 and TRBJ2-2 gives the full variable domain: EAGVAQSPRYKIIEKRQSVAFWCNPISGHATLYWYQQILGQGPKLLIQFQNNGVVDDSQLPKDRFSAERLKGVDSTLKIQPAKLEDSAVYLCASSADRGLLITGELFFGEGSRLTVL.